Below, 2 T cell receptor beta chains from the same sample are listed, as sequenced in a study of T cell responses to AZD1222 COVID-19 vaccine. The data were produced by immunoSEQ multiplex PCR, yet TCRdb's version contains in-frame clones alone and is incomplete. The table includes about 140,000 clones, 80% to 95% detected once. The material was peripheral blood, obtained on day 0 of AZD1222 vaccination. These receptors were obtained from an adult in good health.

The V call is TRBV19, the J call TRBJ2-1; 8 bases match TRBD2. The V gene end was trimmed by 6 bases and the J gene end by 4 bases; junction bases not matched to a gene: 5. The CDR3 covers 14 residues. CDR1 is LNHDA, CDR2 SQIVND, per germline (reference sequence). The CDR3, as DNA: TGTGCCAGTAGAGACGGGAGGGGTTACAATGAGCAGTTCTTC. Residues: CASRDGRGYNEQFF.

The chain has TRBV7-8 and TRBJ1-4, with D perhaps matching TRBD1 (6 bases). The germline V gene has CDR1 SGHVS and CDR2 FQNEAQ. The V end lost 4 bases, the J end lost 4 bases, and 10 bases lay between the germline ends. The CDR3 is made up of 14 amino acids. The CDR3 nucleotides are TGTGCCAGCAGCTCGGACAGAGATAATGAAAAACTGTTTTTT. Its translation is CASSSDRDNEKLFF.